This is a list of T cell receptor beta chains from one sample in a study of OX40 agonist ivuxolimab in advanced cancers. Sequencing was performed with immunoSEQ multiplex PCR; in TCRdb, only in-frame clones are kept and a portion is missing. The sample records 45,000 to 60,000 clones, over 80% being singletons. The sample consisted of CD4+ or CD8+ T cells sorted from blood, taken in a trial of the OX40 agonist ivuxolimab. The receptor source for this set is an adult with an advanced solid tumor such as melanoma, head and neck, liver or kidney cancer. Both conserved end residues are part of each CDR3. The D gene is left open where the match is weak. Some rows have no size entry. The others give once, few or many, or a class for an expanded clone.

d_gene,j_gene,abundance,v_gene,CDR3nt,CDR3aa
NA,TRBJ2-1,medium-sized,TRBV4-2,TGTGCCAGCAGTGCCAAGGCTCCTCCCCTGAATGAGCAGTTCTTC,CASSAKAPPLNEQFF
TRBD2,TRBJ2-1,once,TRBV11-2,TGTGCCAGCAGCCCTGGACTAGCGGGAGGTCAGGCTGAGCAGTTCTTC,CASSPGLAGGQAEQFF
NA,TRBJ1-5,NA,TRBV28,TGTGCCAGCAATCCGGACAGCGGGATAGGGCAGCCCCAGCATTTT,CASNPDSGIGQPQHF
TRBD2,TRBJ2-1,NA,TRBV14,TGTGCCAGCAGGCCTAGCGGGAGAAGTGAGCAGTTCTTC,CASRPSGRSEQFF
NA,TRBJ2-2,NA,TRBV28,TGTGCCAGCGATCCCATGGGCACCTACACCGGGGAGCTGTTTTTT,CASDPMGTYTGELFF
NA,TRBJ2-7,NA,TRBV6-1,TGTGCCAGCAGTGAACCCCCGGGGGCAGGGGGACCCTACGAGCAGTACTTC,CASSEPPGAGGPYEQYF
TRBD1,TRBJ1-2,few,TRBV6-1,TGTGCCAGCAGTTTGGGACAGGGGGCTGGCTACACCTTC,CASSLGQGAGYTF
TRBD2,TRBJ2-6,NA,TRBV4-3,TGCGCCAGCAGCCTACTAGCGGGTACAGCTGGGGCCAACGTCCTGACTTTC,CASSLLAGTAGANVLTF
NA,TRBJ2-7,NA,TRBV7-9,TGTGCCAGCACTTATAGCGGTACCTACGAGCAGTACTTC,CASTYSGTYEQYF
NA,TRBJ2-1,NA,TRBV6-5,TGTGCCAGCATAGGCTCCTACAATGAGCAGTTCTTC,CASIGSYNEQFF
NA,TRBJ2-7,few,TRBV2,TGTGCCAGCAGTGAACGTCAACACCTAGTCGGGCAGTACTTC,CASSERQHLVGQYF
NA,TRBJ2-3,NA,TRBV19,TGTGCCAGTAGTTGGAGTCGGAGCACAGATACGCAGTATTTT,CASSWSRSTDTQYF
NA,TRBJ1-1,medium-sized,TRBV28,TGTGCCAGCAGCATGAGACGGAACACTGAAGCTTTCTTT,CASSMRRNTEAFF